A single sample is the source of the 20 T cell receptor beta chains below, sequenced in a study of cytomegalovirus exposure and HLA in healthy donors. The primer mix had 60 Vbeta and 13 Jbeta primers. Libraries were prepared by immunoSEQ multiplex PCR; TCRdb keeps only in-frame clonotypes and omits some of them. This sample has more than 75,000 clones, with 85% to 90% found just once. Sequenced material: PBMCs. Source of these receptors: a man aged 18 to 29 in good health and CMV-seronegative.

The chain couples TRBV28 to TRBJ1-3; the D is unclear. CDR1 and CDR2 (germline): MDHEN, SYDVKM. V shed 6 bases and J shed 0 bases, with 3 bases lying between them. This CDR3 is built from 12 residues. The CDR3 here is CASSVSGNTIYF. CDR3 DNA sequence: TGTGCCAGCAGCGTCTCTGGAAACACCATATATTTT. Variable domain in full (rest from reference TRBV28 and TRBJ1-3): DVKVTQSSRYLVKRTGEKVFLECVQDMDHENMFWYRQDPGLGLRLIYFSYDVKMKEKGDIPEGYSVSREKKERFSLILESASTNQTSMYLCASSVSGNTIYFGEGSWLTVV.

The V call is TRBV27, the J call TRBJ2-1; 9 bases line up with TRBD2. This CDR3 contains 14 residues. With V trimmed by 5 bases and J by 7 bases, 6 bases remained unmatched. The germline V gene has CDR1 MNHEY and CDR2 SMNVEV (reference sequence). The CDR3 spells CASSASGGWNEQFF. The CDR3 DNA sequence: TGTGCCAGCAGTGCAAGCGGGGGGTGGAATGAGCAGTTCTTC.

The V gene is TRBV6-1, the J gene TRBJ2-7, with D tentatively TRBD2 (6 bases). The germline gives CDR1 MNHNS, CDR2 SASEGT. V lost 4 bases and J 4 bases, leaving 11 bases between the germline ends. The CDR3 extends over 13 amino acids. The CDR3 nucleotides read TGTGCCAGCAGTGGTGGCGGGACGTACGAGCAGTACTTC. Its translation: CASSGGGTYEQYF.

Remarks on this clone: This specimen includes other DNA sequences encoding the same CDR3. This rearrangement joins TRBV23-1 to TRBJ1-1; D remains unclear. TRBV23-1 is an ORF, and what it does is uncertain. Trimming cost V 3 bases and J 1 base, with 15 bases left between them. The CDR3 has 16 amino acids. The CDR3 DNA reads TGCGCCAGCAGTCATTTAAGGCCTAGGAAGAACACTGAAGCTTTCTTT. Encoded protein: CASSHLRPRKNTEAFF.

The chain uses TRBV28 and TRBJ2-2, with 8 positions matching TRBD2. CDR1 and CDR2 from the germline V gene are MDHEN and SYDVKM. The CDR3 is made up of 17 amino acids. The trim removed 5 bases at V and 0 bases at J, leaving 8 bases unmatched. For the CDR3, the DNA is TGTGCCAGCAGTAGTATACTAGCGGCACCGAACACCGGGGAGCTGTTTTTT. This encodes CASSSILAAPNTGELFF.

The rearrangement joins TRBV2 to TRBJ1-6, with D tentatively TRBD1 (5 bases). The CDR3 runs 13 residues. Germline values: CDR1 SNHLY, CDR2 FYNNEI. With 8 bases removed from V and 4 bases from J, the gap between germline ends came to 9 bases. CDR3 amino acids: CASGQGYNSPLHF. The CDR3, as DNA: TGTGCCAGCGGGCAGGGTTATAATTCACCCCTCCACTTT. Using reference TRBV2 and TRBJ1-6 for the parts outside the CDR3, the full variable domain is EPEVTQTPSHQVTQMGQEVILRCVPISNHLYFYWYRQILGQKVEFLVSFYNNEISEKSEIFDDQFSVERPDGSNFTLKIRSTKLEDSAMYFCASGQGYNSPLHFGNGTRLTVT.

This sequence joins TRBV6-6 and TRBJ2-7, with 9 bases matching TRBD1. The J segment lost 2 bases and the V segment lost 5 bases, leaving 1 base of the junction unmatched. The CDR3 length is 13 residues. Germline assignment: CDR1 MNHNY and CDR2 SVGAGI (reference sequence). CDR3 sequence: CASSTGGPYEQYF. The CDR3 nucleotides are TGTGCCAGCAGTACAGGGGGCCCCTACGAGCAGTACTTC.

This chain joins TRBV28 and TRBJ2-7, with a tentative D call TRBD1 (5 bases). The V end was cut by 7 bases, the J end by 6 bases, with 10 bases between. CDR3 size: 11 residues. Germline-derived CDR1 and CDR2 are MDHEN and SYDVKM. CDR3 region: CASKGRGEQYF. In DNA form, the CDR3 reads TGTGCCAGCAAGGGTAGGGGCGAGCAGTACTTC.

The CDR3 is CASRARTGGNYGYTF. The DNA for the CDR3 is TGTGCCAGCAGAGCCCGGACAGGGGGCAACTATGGCTACACCTTC. The V call is TRBV2, the J call TRBJ1-2, with 11 bases lining up with TRBD1. V lost 6 bases, J lost 2 bases, and 5 bases stayed unmatched. This CDR3 is built from 15 residues. Germline V CDR1 and CDR2: SNHLY, FYNNEI.

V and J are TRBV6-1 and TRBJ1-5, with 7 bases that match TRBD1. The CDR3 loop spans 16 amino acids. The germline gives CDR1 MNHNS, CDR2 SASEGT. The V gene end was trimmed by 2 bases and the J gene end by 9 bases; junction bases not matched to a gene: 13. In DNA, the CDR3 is TGTGCCAGCAGTGAACTTTTGGGCAGGGGGGAACGGCCCCAGCATTTT. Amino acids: CASSELLGRGERPQHF.

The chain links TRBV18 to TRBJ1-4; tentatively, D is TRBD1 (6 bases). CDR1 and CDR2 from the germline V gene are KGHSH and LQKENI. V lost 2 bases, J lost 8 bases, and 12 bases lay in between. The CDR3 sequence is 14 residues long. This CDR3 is CASSPGGSVEKLFF. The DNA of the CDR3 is TGTGCCAGCTCACCAGGGGGCTCAGTGGAAAAACTGTTTTTT.

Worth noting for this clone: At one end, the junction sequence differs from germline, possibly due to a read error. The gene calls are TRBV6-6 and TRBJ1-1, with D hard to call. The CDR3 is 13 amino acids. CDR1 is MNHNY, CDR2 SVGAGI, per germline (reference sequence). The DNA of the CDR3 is TGTGCCAGCAGTTACTCGATGAACATTGAAGCTTTCTTT. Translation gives CASSYSMNIEAFF.

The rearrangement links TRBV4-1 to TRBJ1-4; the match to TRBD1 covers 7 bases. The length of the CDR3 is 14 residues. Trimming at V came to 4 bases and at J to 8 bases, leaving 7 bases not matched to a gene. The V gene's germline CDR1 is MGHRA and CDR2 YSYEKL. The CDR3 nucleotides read TGCGCCAGCAGCCCTCCGACAGGGATAGAAAAACTGTTTTTT. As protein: CASSPPTGIEKLFF.

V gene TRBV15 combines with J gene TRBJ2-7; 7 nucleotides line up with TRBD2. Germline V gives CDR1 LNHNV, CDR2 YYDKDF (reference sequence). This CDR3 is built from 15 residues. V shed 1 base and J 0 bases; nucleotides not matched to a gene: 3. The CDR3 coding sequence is TGTGCCACCAGCAGAGCGGGAGGCGTCTCCTACGAGCAGTACTTC. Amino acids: CATSRAGGVSYEQYF.

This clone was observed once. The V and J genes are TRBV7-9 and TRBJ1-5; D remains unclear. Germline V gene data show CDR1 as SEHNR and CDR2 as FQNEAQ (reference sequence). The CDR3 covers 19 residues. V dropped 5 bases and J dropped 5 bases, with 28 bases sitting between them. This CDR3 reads CASSPERVDYGGKYQPQHF. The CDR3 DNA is TGTGCCAGCAGCCCAGAGAGGGTCGACTATGGAGGAAAATATCAGCCCCAGCATTTT.

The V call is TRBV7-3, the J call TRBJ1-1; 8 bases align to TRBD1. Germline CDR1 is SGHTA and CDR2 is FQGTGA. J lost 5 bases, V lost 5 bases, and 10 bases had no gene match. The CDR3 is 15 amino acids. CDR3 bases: TGTGCCAGCAGCAAGGCAGGGGGCACTTTTACTGAAGCTTTCTTT. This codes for CASSKAGGTFTEAFF. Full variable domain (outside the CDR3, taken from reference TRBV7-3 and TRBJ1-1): GAGVSQTPSNKVTEKGKYVELRCDPISGHTALYWYRQSLGQGPEFLIYFQGTGAADDSGLPNDRFFAVRPEGSVSTLKIQRTERGDSAVYLCASSKAGGTFTEAFFGQGTRLTVV.

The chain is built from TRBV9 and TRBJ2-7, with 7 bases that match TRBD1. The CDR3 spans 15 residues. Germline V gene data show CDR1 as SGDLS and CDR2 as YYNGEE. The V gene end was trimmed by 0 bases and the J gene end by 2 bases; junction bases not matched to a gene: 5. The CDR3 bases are TGTGCCAGCAGCGTAGCTACGGGACAGCCCTACGAGCAGTACTTC. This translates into CASSVATGQPYEQYF.

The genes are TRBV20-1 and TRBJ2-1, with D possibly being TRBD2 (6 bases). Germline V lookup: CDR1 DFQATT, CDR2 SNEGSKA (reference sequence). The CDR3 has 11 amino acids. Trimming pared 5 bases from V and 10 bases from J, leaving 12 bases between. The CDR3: CSAHYAGEQFF. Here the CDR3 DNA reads TGCAGTGCTCACTACGCGGGGGAGCAGTTCTTC.

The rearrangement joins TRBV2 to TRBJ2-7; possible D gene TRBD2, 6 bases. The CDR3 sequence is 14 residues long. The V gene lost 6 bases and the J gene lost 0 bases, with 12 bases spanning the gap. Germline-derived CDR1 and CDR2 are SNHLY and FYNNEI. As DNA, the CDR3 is TGTGCCAGCAGCCGGGACGGGAGCTCCTACGAGCAGTACTTC. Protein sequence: CASSRDGSSYEQYF.

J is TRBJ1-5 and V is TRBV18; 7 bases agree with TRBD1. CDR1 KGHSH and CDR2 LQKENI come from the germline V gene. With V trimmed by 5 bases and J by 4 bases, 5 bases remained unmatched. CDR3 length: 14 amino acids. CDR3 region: CASSRDSLNQPQHF. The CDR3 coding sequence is TGTGCCAGCTCAAGGGACAGCCTGAATCAGCCCCAGCATTTT. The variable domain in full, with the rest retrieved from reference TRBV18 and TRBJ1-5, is NAGVMQNPRHLVRRRGQEARLRCSPMKGHSHVYWYRQLPEEGLKFMVYLQKENIIDESGMPKERFSAEFPKEGPSILRIQQVVRGDSAAYFCASSRDSLNQPQHFGDGTRLSIL.